This T cell receptor (beta chain) is drawn from a study of tumor-infiltrating lymphocytes in primary liver carcinoma. Study background: Tissue type made little difference to sample yields of roughly 3.5 to 8 million productive TCRbeta reads.

This clonotype was picked up a small number of times. Germline V gives CDR1 SGHVS, CDR2 FQNEAQ. This CDR3 comprises 16 residues. V shed 5 bases and J shed 4 bases, with 20 bases lying between them. Constant-region priming of 500 to 550 ng total RNA yielded TCR beta cDNA. ARM-PCR was slightly modified, and three nested multiplex PCR rounds with it gave rise to the TCR beta libraries. Forward primers for TRBV1-TRBV30 and a C-beta reverse primer served the first two PCR rounds, at 10 cycles each. TCRdb re-analysed the multiplex PCR reads in MiXCR, keeping a single row per CDR3 protein. Counted here are 300,000 to 350,000 distinct CDR3 sequences, 45% to 70% occurring once; the ten biggest clones make up about 17%. It was unsorted whole blood that yielded blood RNA, and germline DNA was also extracted.

The rearrangement uses TRBV7-8 and TRBJ1-2; no clear D gene. What was sequenced was peripheral blood. The TCR originated in a woman in her thirties with primary liver carcinoma and hepatitis B virus infection. The CDR3 protein is CASSPYGNRGGYGYTF. The CDR3, as DNA: TGTGCCAGCAGCCCCTATGGTAACAGAGGAGGCTATGGCTACACCTTC.